This T cell receptor beta chain was sequenced for a study of T-cell memory formation after mild COVID-19. About this clonotype itself: Its antigen is not identified.

Findings and limits, study-wide: Prior to infection, memory already included some responding clones, suggesting cross-reactive memory joined. Clones shrinking between day 15 and 85 showed a balanced CD4/CD8 split, and those that grew later tilted toward CD4+.

The V gene end was trimmed by 6 bases and the J gene end by 10 bases; junction bases not matched to a gene: 17. CDR3 length equals 16 residues. Germline CDR1 MNHNY, CDR2 SVGAGI (reference sequence). TCRdb re-called the 5' RACE reads with MiXCR, one entry per CDR3 protein. Of about half a million distinct CDR3 sequences in the sample, roughly 20% were seen once. Sequenced input: PBMCs or a T cell subset sorted from them (not recorded which). This TCR was recovered from an adult woman who had mild COVID-19 (a few samples of this study predate the infection). Cell type and time point are not known. This chain links TRBV6-6 with TRBJ2-1; 8 bases fit TRBD1. CDR3 sequence reads: CASSRTPGTGFWEQFF. The CDR3 nucleotides read TGTGCCAGCAGCCGAACCCCCGGGACAGGTTTCTGGGAGCAGTTCTTC.